The clone carrying this T cell receptor beta chain came up once. Authors' methods: Estimation of nucleated cell counts was performed using reference gene primer amplification. This table comes from immunoSEQ multiplex PCR, and its TCRdb copy is limited to in-frame clones, with some not included. That table is the source of V, J and clone size, and D and trimming were worked out from the DNA. The table records over 100,000 clones, around 82% of them present only once. This sample was taken from a study of blood T cell repertoires in COVID-19. Across the study: The United States, Italy and Spain were the sources of the acute and convalescent COVID-19 samples.

V shed 0 bases and J shed 0 bases, with 11 bases lying between them. Looked up from germline, CDR1 is LNHNV and CDR2 is YYDKDF (reference sequence). The CDR3 spans 17 residues. The sequence derives from a woman aged 45-59 years with acute or convalescent COVID-19. V gene TRBV15 combines with J gene TRBJ1-4; D is unclear. The sequenced sample was peripheral blood. The CDR3 DNA reads as TGTGCCACCAGCAGAGATATCGGCAGCGCAACTAATGAAAAACTGTTTTTT. It encodes CATSRDIGSATNEKLFF. Full variable domain (missing parts from reference TRBV15 and TRBJ1-4): DAMVIQNPRYQVTQFGKPVTLSCSQTLNHNVMYWYQQKSSQAPKLLFHYYDKDFNNEADTPDNFQSRRPNTSFCFLDIRSPGLGDTAMYLCATSRDIGSATNEKLFFGSGTQLSVL.